The next 13 T cell receptor beta chains were all read from a single sample in a study of T cell responses to AZD1222 COVID-19 vaccine. The table came from immunoSEQ multiplex PCR; TCRdb's copy has only in-frame clones and leaves some out. In the table there are over 90,000 clones, 86% of which are singletons. The source was peripheral blood, collected on day 0 of AZD1222 vaccination. Receptors were obtained from an adult in good health.

The CDR3 region has the DNA TGTGCCACCAGCGCAGATGCCCGGGGGTCTGAAGCTTTCTTT. Protein sequence: CATSADARGSEAFF. This chain links TRBV24-1 with TRBJ1-1; TRBD1 is a possible D gene (5 bases). Germline V gene data show CDR1 as KGHDR and CDR2 as SFDVKD. The CDR3 is 14 residues long. Trimming left V 7 bases short and J 6 bases short, with 17 bases between.

This chain uses TRBV9 with TRBJ1-6; weak D call: TRBD1 (6 bases). This CDR3 spans 13 amino acids. Germline V gene data show CDR1 as SGDLS and CDR2 as YYNGEE. V dropped 1 base and J dropped 10 bases, with 9 bases sitting between them. CDR3 bases: TGTGCCAGCAGCGTAAGGGGGGAATCACCCCTCCACTTT. This codes for CASSVRGESPLHF.

For the CDR3, the DNA is TGTGCCAGCAGTCCCCCGCAGGGCTATGAGCAGTTCTTC. Translated: CASSPPQGYEQFF. The V call is TRBV28, the J call TRBJ2-1, with a possible D match to TRBD1 (5 bases). With 5 bases removed from V and 8 bases from J, the gap between germline ends came to 13 bases. The CDR3 sequence is 13 residues long. Germline V gene lookup returns CDR1 MDHEN and CDR2 SYDVKM.

The chain links TRBV6-5 to TRBJ1-1; D gene uncertain. Between the trimmed V and J ends, which lost 4 bases and 1 base, there was a span of 10 bases. Germline-derived CDR1 and CDR2 are MNHEY and SVGAGI. This CDR3 is 14 amino acids long. The CDR3 DNA reads TGTGCCAGCAGTTTATACGGAGAGAACACTGAAGCTTTCTTT. Residues: CASSLYGENTEAFF.

Note on this clone: Other nucleotide sequences in the sample specify the same CDR3. The chain carries TRBV7-9 and TRBJ1-5; the D gene is possibly TRBD1 (5 bases). Per the germline V gene, CDR1 is SEHNR and CDR2 is FQNEAQ (reference sequence). Trimming shortened V by 5 bases and J by 4 bases, and 9 bases separated the two germline ends. The CDR3 loop spans 13 amino acids. The CDR3 nucleotides are TGTGCCAGCAGCCCTGGGGGGAATCAGCCCCAGCATTTT. This encodes CASSPGGNQPQHF. Full variable domain (remainder filled in from reference TRBV7-9 and TRBJ1-5): DTGVSQNPRHKITKRGQNVTFRCDPISEHNRLYWYRQTLGQGPEFLTYFQNEAQLEKSRLLSDRFSAERPKGSFSTLEIQRTEQGDSAMYLCASSPGGNQPQHFGDGTRLSIL.

The rearrangement uses TRBV27 and TRBJ2-3, with 7 positions matching TRBD1. Germline loops: CDR1 MNHEY, CDR2 SMNVEV (reference sequence). The V segment lost 5 bases and the J segment 4 bases; nucleotides outside the gene matches: 12. The CDR3 covers 16 residues. The CDR3 region is CASSPTGPPRADTQYF. CDR3 in DNA: TGTGCCAGCAGTCCGACAGGGCCGCCGAGGGCAGATACGCAGTATTTT.

The chain carries TRBV29-1 and TRBJ2-5; tentative D call: TRBD2 (6 bases). CDR1 is SQVTM and CDR2 is ANQGSEA in the germline V gene. V was trimmed by 0 bases and J by 4 bases, leaving 12 bases between them. This CDR3 is built from 14 residues. CDR3 sequence (DNA): TGCAGCGTTGAAGATAGCGGAGGAGCAGAGACCCAGTACTTC. This codes for CSVEDSGGAETQYF.

The chain employs TRBV7-9 and TRBJ2-7; TRBD1 matches 10 bases. CDR3 length equals 15 residues. CDR1 SEHNR and CDR2 FQNEAQ come from the germline V gene (reference sequence). J gave up 5 bases and V 4 bases, and 8 bases lay outside the gene matches. CDR3 amino acids: CASSYPLTGGNEQYF. In DNA, the CDR3 is TGTGCCAGCAGCTACCCCCTGACAGGGGGCAACGAGCAGTACTTC.

The chain uses TRBV18 and TRBJ2-7; no firm D call. The CDR3 runs to 14 residues. Per germline, CDR1 KGHSH and CDR2 LQKENI. Trimming took 1 base from V and 3 from J, leaving 10 bases between them. CDR3 amino acids: CASSPLGSRYEQYF. In DNA, the CDR3 is TGTGCCAGCTCACCACTTGGGTCCCGCTACGAGCAGTACTTC.

V and J are TRBV28 and TRBJ1-2, with D hard to call. CDR1 and CDR2 (germline): MDHEN, SYDVKM. V dropped 5 bases and J dropped 0 bases, with 10 bases sitting between them. The CDR3 has 14 residues. The chain's CDR3 is CASSALNTNYGYTF. In DNA form, the CDR3 reads TGTGCCAGCAGTGCACTGAATACTAACTATGGCTACACCTTC.

This clone was counted a single time. V is TRBV10-3 and J is TRBJ1-1, with a possible D match to TRBD1 (5 bases). Germline V gives CDR1 ENHRY, CDR2 SYGVKD. The CDR3 is 15 residues long. Trimming removed 0 bases from V and 4 bases from J, with 12 bases in between. The CDR3 coding sequence is TGTGCCATCAGTGAGTCGAAAGGGGTCGGCACTGAAGCTTTCTTT. Amino acids: CAISESKGVGTEAFF.

The chain is built from TRBV15 and TRBJ1-2, with 7 bases matching TRBD1. CDR1 LNHNV and CDR2 YYDKDF come from the germline V gene (reference sequence). J lost 8 bases, V lost 0 bases, and 6 bases had no gene match. CDR3 size: 14 residues. The CDR3: CATSREVTGPGYTF. The CDR3 DNA follows: TGTGCCACCAGCAGAGAGGTGACAGGGCCGGGCTACACCTTC.

The chain uses TRBV7-2 and TRBJ2-7; TRBD1 might be the D (6 bases). Trimming pared 2 bases from V and 1 base from J, leaving 12 bases between. Germline V gives CDR1 SGHTA, CDR2 FQGNSA. The CDR3 loop spans 15 amino acids. DNA for the CDR3: TGTGCCAGCAGCTTACAGGGGTGGGGGTCCTACGAGCAGTACTTC. Protein: CASSLQGWGSYEQYF.